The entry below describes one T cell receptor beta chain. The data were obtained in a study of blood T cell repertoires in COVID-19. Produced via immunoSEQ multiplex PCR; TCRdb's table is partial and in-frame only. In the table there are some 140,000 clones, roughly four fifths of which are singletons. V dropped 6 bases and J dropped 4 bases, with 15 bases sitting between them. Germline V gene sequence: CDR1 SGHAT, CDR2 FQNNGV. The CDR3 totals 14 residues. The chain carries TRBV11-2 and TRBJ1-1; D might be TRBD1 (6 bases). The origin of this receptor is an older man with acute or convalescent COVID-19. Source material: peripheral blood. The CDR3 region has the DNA TGTGCCAGCAGTTTTCAGGGAGGGGGCACTGAAGCTTTCTTT. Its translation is CASSFQGGGTEAFF.